This record covers a single TCR beta chain. Antigen: not known. This sample includes further DNA sequences coding for the same CDR3. The data were taken from a study of shared clonotypes between healthy human individuals. Study-level information: CD4 naive cells filled three plates per donor, CD4 memory three, CD8 naive two and CD8 memory one. Findings and limits, study-wide: Generally, estimated richness proved larger in naive subsets than it did in memory subsets. What rarefaction showed was incomplete sorted-subset sequencing despite large depth.

This CDR3 region has 14 residues. Per germline, CDR1 SEHNR and CDR2 FQNEAQ (reference sequence). The ends lost 4 bases at V and 2 bases at J; junction bases unmatched: 5. The study drew its donors from healthy HIV-negative adults without recent acute infections or vaccinations. Here immunoSEQ multiplex PCR was the method, and the copy in TCRdb shows in-frame clones only, minus some. The sample includes over 1.4 million clones, roughly 96% of them seen just once. The V gene is TRBV7-9, the J gene TRBJ2-7; TRBD1 aligns across 7 bases. Sequences were obtained from naive CD4+ T cells sorted from blood. Noted subset: CD45RA+ positively selected. This sequence originates from a young man in good health. Here the CDR3 reads CASSSGQDTYEQYF. The CDR3 DNA follows: TGTGCCAGCAGCTCCGGACAGGATACCTACGAGCAGTACTTC.